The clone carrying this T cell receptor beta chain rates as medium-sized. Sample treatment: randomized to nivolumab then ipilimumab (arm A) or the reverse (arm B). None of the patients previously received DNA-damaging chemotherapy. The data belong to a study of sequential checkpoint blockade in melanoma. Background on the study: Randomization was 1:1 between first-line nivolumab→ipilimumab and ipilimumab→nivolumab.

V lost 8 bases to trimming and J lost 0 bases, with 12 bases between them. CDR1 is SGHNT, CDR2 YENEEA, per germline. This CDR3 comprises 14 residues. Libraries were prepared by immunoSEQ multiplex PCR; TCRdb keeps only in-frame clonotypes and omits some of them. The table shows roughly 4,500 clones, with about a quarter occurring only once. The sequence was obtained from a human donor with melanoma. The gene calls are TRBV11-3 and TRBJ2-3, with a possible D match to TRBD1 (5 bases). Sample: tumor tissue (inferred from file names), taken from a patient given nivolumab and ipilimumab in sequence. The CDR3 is CASHKDSSTDTQYF. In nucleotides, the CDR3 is TGTGCCAGCCACAAAGACAGTAGCACAGATACGCAGTATTTT.